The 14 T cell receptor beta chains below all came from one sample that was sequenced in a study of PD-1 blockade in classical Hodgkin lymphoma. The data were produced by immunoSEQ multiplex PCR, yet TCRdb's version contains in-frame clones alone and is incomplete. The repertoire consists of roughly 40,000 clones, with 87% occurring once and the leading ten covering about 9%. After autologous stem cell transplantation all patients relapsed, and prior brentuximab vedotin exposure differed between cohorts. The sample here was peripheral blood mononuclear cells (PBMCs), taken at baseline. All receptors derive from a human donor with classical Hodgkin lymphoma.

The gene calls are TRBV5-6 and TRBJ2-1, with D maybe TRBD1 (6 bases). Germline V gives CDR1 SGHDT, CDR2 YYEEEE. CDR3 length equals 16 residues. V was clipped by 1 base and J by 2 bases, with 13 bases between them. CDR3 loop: CASSLWAGAPYNEQFF. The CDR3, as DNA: TGTGCCAGCAGCTTGTGGGCAGGGGCCCCCTACAATGAGCAGTTCTTC.

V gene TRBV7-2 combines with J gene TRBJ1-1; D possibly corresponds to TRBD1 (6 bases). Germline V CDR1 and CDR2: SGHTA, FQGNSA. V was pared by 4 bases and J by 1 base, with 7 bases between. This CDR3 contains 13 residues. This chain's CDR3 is CASSSDRNTEAFF. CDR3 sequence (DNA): TGTGCCAGCAGCTCGGACAGGAACACTGAAGCTTTCTTT.

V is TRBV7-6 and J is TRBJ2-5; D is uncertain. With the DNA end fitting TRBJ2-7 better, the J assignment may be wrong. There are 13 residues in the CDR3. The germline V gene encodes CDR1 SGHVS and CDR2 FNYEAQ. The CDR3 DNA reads TGTGCCAGCAGCTTACTTCCCATCTACGAGCAGTACTTC. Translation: CASSLLPIYEQYF.

The CDR3 is CASSSYARDTEAFF. Here the CDR3 DNA reads TGTGCCAGCAGCTCTTACGCAAGGGACACTGAAGCTTTCTTT. This sequence joins TRBV11-2 and TRBJ1-1; D is unclear. This CDR3 has 14 residues. The V gene's germline CDR1 is SGHAT and CDR2 FQNNGV. The germline V and J ends were trimmed by 4 bases and 3 bases, with 12 bases remaining between them.

The CDR3 reads CASSRDRTYGYTF. The CDR3 DNA follows: TGTGCCAGCAGCCGTGACAGGACCTATGGCTACACCTTC. The chain employs TRBV7-9 and TRBJ1-2; tentatively, D is TRBD1 (6 bases). The CDR3 has 13 amino acids. Germline CDR1 SEHNR, CDR2 FQNEAQ (reference sequence). With 5 bases removed from V and 4 bases from J, the gap between germline ends came to 11 bases.

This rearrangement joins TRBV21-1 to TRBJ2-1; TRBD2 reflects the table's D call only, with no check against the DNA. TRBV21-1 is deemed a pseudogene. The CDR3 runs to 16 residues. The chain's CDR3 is CASSSCLRYRYNEQFF. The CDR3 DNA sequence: TGTGCCAGCAGCAGCTGTTTACGGTACCGCTACAATGAGCAGTTCTTC.

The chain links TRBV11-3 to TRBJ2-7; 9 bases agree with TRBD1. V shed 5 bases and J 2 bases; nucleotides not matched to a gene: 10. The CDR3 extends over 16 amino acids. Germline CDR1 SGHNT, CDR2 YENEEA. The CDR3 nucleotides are TGTGCCAGCAGCCCCGGACAGGGGACGGCACCCTACGAGCAGTACTTC. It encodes CASSPGQGTAPYEQYF. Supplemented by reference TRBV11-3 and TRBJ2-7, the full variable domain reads EAGVVQSPRYKIIEKKQPVAFWCNPISGHNTLYWYLQNLGQGPELLIRYENEEAVDDSQLPKDRFSAERLKGVDSTLKIQPAELGDSAVYLCASSPGQGTAPYEQYFGPGTRLTVT.

The CDR3 loop is CASRGQNYGYTF. For the CDR3, the DNA is TGTGCCTCTCGGGGGCAGAACTATGGCTACACCTTC. The J gene is TRBJ1-2, the V gene TRBV7-2; a weak D match, TRBD1 (6 bases). The germline CDR1 and CDR2 sequences are SGHTA and FQGNSA. The V and J ends lost 11 bases and 2 bases respectively, with 12 bases between them. The CDR3 covers 12 residues.

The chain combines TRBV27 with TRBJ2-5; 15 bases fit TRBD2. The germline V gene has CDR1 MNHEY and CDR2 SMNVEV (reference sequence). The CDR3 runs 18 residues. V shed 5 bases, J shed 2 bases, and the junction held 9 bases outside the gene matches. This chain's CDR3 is CASSTRTSGRARQETQYF. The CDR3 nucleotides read TGTGCCAGCAGTACGAGGACTAGCGGGAGGGCCCGTCAAGAGACCCAGTACTTC.

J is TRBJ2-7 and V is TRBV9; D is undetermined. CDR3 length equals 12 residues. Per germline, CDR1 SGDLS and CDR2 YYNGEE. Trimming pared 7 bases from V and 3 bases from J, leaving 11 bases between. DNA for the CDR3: TGTGCCAGCGGGGAAGGTGGCTACGAGCAGTACTTC. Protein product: CASGEGGYEQYF.

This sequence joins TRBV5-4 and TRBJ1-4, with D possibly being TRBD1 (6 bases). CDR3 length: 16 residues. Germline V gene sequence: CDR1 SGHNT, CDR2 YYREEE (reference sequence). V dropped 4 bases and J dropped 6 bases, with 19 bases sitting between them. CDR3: CASSDSLTGLDEKLFF. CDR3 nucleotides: TGTGCCAGCAGCGACAGCCTGACAGGACTGGATGAAAAACTGTTTTTT.

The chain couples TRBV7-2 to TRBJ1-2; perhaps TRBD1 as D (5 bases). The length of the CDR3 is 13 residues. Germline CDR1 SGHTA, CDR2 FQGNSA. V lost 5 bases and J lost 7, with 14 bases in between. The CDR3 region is CASSALGGFGYTF. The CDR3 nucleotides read TGTGCCAGCAGCGCCCTGGGGGGGTTTGGCTACACCTTC.

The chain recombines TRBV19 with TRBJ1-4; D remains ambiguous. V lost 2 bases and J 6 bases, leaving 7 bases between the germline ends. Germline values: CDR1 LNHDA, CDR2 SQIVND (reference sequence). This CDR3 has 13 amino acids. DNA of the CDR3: TGTGCCAGTAGTATACGAAATGATGAAAAACTGTTTTTT. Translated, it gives CASSIRNDEKLFF.

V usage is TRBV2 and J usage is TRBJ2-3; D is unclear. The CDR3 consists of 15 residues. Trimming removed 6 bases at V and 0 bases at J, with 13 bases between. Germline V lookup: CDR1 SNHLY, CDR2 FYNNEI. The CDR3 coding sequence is TGTGCCAGCAGGAACAAAGCCACTAGCACAGATACGCAGTATTTT. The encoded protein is CASRNKATSTDTQYF. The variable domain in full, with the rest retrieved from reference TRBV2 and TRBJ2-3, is EPEVTQTPSHQVTQMGQEVILRCVPISNHLYFYWYRQILGQKVEFLVSFYNNEISEKSEIFDDQFSVERPDGSNFTLKIRSTKLEDSAMYFCASRNKATSTDTQYFGPGTRLTVL.